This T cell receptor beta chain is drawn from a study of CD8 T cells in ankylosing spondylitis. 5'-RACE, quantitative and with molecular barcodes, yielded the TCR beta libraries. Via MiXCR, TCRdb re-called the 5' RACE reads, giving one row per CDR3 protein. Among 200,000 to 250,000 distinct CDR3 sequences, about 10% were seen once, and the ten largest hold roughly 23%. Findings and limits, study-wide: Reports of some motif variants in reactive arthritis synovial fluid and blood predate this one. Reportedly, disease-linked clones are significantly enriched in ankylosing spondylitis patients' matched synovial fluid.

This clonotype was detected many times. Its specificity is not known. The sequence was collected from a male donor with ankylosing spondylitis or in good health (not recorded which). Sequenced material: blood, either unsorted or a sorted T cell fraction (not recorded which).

For the CDR3, the DNA is TGTGCCACCAGCAGAGCTCCGGGGAATATTGGCTACACCTTC. Protein: CATSRAPGNIGYTF. V and J are TRBV15 and TRBJ1-2; D ambiguous. This CDR3 region has 14 residues. With 1 base removed from V and 7 bases from J, the gap between germline ends came to 13 bases. CDR1 and CDR2 from the germline V gene are LNHNV and YYDKDF (reference sequence).